The 20 T cell receptor beta chains listed next were all sequenced from one sample in a study of vaccination and CD4 T cells after COVID-19. Indicated treatment: roughly 10-day PBMC culture with coronavirus spike peptide pools or control peptides (ViraFEST assay). It was before the COVID-19 pandemic (2011-2018) that the unexposed donor's CD4+ T cells were collected. Their antigens remain unidentified. With the Oncomine TCR Beta short-read assay, DNA from cultured CD4+ T cells was sequenced. TCRdb reprocessed the PCR reads with MiXCR, giving one entry per CDR3 protein. Found here are about 5,700 distinct CDR3 sequences, 25% to 35% of them singletons; the top ten hold around 20%. What was sequenced was CD4+ T cells from blood, cultured in vitro. These receptors came from a human donor in good health.

This clonotype was recorded a few times. This chain joins TRBV7-2 and TRBJ1-1, with D perhaps TRBD1 (5 bases). V lost 1 base and J 5 bases, leaving 14 bases between the germline ends. The CDR3 runs 15 residues. Germline lookup yields CDR1 SGHTA and CDR2 FQGNSA. CDR3 sequence: CASSLEAGIWTEAFF. DNA of the CDR3: TGTGCCAGCAGCTTAGAGGCAGGGATTTGGACTGAAGCTTTCTTT.

A few counts support this clonotype. This chain joins TRBV2 and TRBJ1-1; D may be TRBD1 (5 bases). The CDR3 contains 13 residues. Germline lookup yields CDR1 SNHLY and CDR2 FYNNEI. The germline V and J ends were trimmed by 6 bases and 3 bases, with 11 bases remaining between them. CDR3 protein: CASRFRADTEAFF. The CDR3 DNA reads TGTGCCAGCAGATTCAGGGCCGACACTGAAGCTTTCTTT.

The chain couples TRBV30 to TRBJ1-6, with D possibly TRBD1 on 5 matching bases. The CDR3 covers 13 residues. CDR1 is GTSNPN, CDR2 SVGIG, per germline (reference sequence). The V and J ends lost 1 base and 10 bases respectively, with 11 bases between them. CDR3 amino acids: CAWSGGAWSPLHF. The CDR3 DNA reads as TGTGCCTGGAGTGGGGGCGCTTGGTCACCCCTCCACTTT. Complete variable domain (other parts from reference TRBV30 and TRBJ1-6): SQTIHQWPATLVQPVGSPLSLECTVEGTSNPNLYWYRQAAGRGLQLLFYSVGIGQISSEVPQNLSASRPQDRQFILSSKKLLLSDSGFYLCAWSGGAWSPLHFGNGTRLTVT.

This chain links TRBV20-1 with TRBJ2-6; a weak D match, TRBD2 (5 bases). This CDR3 contains 13 residues. Germline CDR1 is DFQATT and CDR2 is SNEGSKA (reference sequence). CDR3 in DNA: TGCGCTAGACGGGAAACTGGGGCCAACGTCCTGACTTTC. Encoded protein: CARRETGANVLTF.

The chain carries TRBV20-1 and TRBJ2-7; TRBD1 matches at 8 bases. Germline CDR1 and CDR2: DFQATT and SNEGSKA (reference sequence). This CDR3 comprises 15 residues. J gave up 4 bases and V 0 bases, and 8 bases lay outside the gene matches. The CDR3 here is CSARELGQGTYEQYF. The DNA for the CDR3 is TGCAGTGCTAGAGAGCTTGGACAGGGAACTTACGAGCAGTACTTC.

By share of the sample, this clonotype is medium-sized. This chain joins TRBV7-3 and TRBJ1-2, with a tentative D call TRBD1 (6 bases). The CDR3 contains 15 residues. V was clipped by 0 bases and J by 2 bases, with 10 bases between them. Looked up from germline, CDR1 is SGHTA and CDR2 is FQGTGA. In DNA, the CDR3 is TGTGCCAGCAGCTTAACGGGAGGACAGAACTATGGCTACACCTTC. This encodes CASSLTGGQNYGYTF.

In this sample, this clonotype is medium-sized. The chain joins TRBV20-1 to TRBJ1-2; no firm D call. The CDR3 totals 13 residues. Deletions cut 0 bases from V and 10 bases from J, with 15 bases between. The V gene's germline CDR1 is DFQATT and CDR2 SNEGSKA (reference sequence). CDR3 DNA: TGCAGTGCTAGAGATCGGACCCGACGGGACTACACCTTC. Protein sequence: CSARDRTRRDYTF.

The chain has TRBV12-3 or TRBV12-4 and TRBJ2-1, with TRBD2 matching 8 bases. The length of the CDR3 is 15 residues. Trimming at V came to 2 bases and at J to 4 bases, leaving 4 bases not matched to a gene. The chain's CDR3 is CASSLRGGAYNEQFF. The CDR3 coding sequence is TGTGCCAGCAGTTTACGGGGGGGCGCGTACAATGAGCAGTTCTTC.

This clonotype was detected a few times. The chain recombines TRBV7-9 with TRBJ1-6; D is uncertain. Germline loops: CDR1 SEHNR, CDR2 FQNEAQ (reference sequence). This CDR3 is 12 amino acids long. The V end was cut by 5 bases, the J end by 7 bases, with 6 bases between. As DNA, the CDR3 is TGTGCCAGCAGCGCGCTCAATTCACCCCTCCACTTT. Its translation is CASSALNSPLHF.

This clonotype is labeled medium-sized. This chain joins TRBV6-1 and TRBJ1-6; 7 positions match TRBD1. Germline trimming cut 8 bases from V and 7 bases from J; bases unmatched to any gene: 8. The CDR3 length is 14 residues. CDR1 MNHNS and CDR2 SASEGT come from the germline V gene. The CDR3, as DNA: TGTGCCAGCCGGGACGGGACAGCGAATTCACCCCTCCACTTT. Residues: CASRDGTANSPLHF.

The genes are TRBV12-3 or TRBV12-4 and TRBJ1-2; D is perhaps TRBD1 (6 bases). The CDR3 consists of 13 residues. Trimming left V 6 bases short and J 2 bases short, with 10 bases between. The CDR3 reads CASRGQGNYGYTF. Written as DNA, the CDR3 is TGTGCCAGCAGGGGACAAGGGAACTATGGCTACACCTTC.

Remarks on this clonotype: A junction end diverges from the germline sequence, so it may reflect a read error. The genes are TRBV7-7 and TRBJ2-1; TRBD2 matches at 15 bases. This CDR3 has 17 residues. The germline gives CDR1 SSHAT, CDR2 FNYEAQ (reference sequence). The CDR3 sequence: CASSPGTSGGTYNEQFF. The CDR3 DNA reads as TGTGCTAGCAGCCCAGGGACTAGCGGGGGGACCTACAATGAGCAGTTCTTC.

This clonotype turned up a few times. CDR3 loop: CSAVGGASGNTIYF. The DNA of the CDR3 is TGCAGTGCTGTCGGGGGGGCTTCTGGAAACACCATATATTTT. This sequence joins TRBV20-1 and TRBJ1-3; perhaps TRBD1 as D (6 bases). Germline V CDR1 and CDR2: DFQATT, SNEGSKA (reference sequence). CDR3 size: 14 residues. The V gene lost 5 bases and the J gene lost 1 base, with 12 bases spanning the gap.

The chain has TRBV7-9 and TRBJ1-1, with unresolved D. There are 12 residues in the CDR3. V shed 5 bases and J shed 1 base, with 5 bases lying between them. Germline CDR1 SEHNR, CDR2 FQNEAQ (reference sequence). The CDR3 loop is CASSTQNTEAFF. CDR3 DNA sequence: TGTGCCAGCAGCACACAGAACACTGAAGCTTTCTTT. The entire variable domain, with the rest obtained from reference TRBV7-9 and TRBJ1-1, is as follows: DTGVSQNPRHKITKRGQNVTFRCDPISEHNRLYWYRQTLGQGPEFLTYFQNEAQLEKSRLLSDRFSAERPKGSFSTLEIQRTEQGDSAMYLCASSTQNTEAFFGQGTRLTVV.

The CDR3 here is CASSILEEQYF. The CDR3 DNA sequence: TGTGCCAGCAGTATTCTAGAGGAGCAGTACTTC. The rearrangement joins TRBV7-9 to TRBJ2-7; the D is unclear. The CDR3 consists of 11 residues. Germline CDR1 SEHNR, CDR2 FQNEAQ (reference sequence). V gave up 6 bases and J gave up 7 bases, with 10 bases separating them.

The rearrangement joins TRBV7-7 to TRBJ2-2; no clear D gene. The CDR3 is 14 amino acids. V was shortened by 1 base and J by 6 bases, with 9 bases between the two germline ends. Germline CDR1 reads SSHAT; CDR2 reads FNYEAQ (reference sequence). CDR3 nucleotide sequence: TGTGCCAGCAGCTTAGATGAGCAGGCCGGGGAGCTGTTTTTT. It specifies CASSLDEQAGELFF. Full variable domain (rest looked up from reference TRBV7-7 and TRBJ2-2): GAGVSQSPRYKVTKRGQDVTLRCDPISSHATLYWYQQALGQGPEFLTYFNYEAQPDKSGLPSDRFSAERPEGSISTLTIQRTEQRDSAMYRCASSLDEQAGELFFGEGSRLTVL.

This clonotype has more than one count but fewer than ten. The chain's CDR3 is CASSGSPFKGGYTF. For the CDR3, the DNA is TGTGCCAGCAGTGGATCACCCTTTAAGGGTGGCTACACCTTC. This chain connects TRBV6-1 to TRBJ1-2; D gene unclear. V lost 4 bases and J lost 7, with 16 bases in between. CDR1 is MNHNS, CDR2 SASEGT, per germline. The CDR3 has 14 residues.

V and J are TRBV9 and TRBJ2-5, with D unclear. Germline values: CDR1 SGDLS, CDR2 YYNGEE. The CDR3 length is 13 residues. V was shortened by 2 bases and J by 4 bases, with 9 bases between the two germline ends. The CDR3 loop is CASSVDRPETQYF. For the CDR3, the DNA is TGTGCCAGCAGCGTTGACCGACCAGAGACCCAGTACTTC.

The chain joins TRBV7-8 to TRBJ2-7; no definite D call. V was trimmed by 1 base and J by 5 bases, leaving 9 bases between them. The CDR3 is 13 amino acids. Germline CDR1 and CDR2: SGHVS and FQNEAQ. The CDR3 DNA follows: TGTGCCAGCAGCTTAGACTTACGCGACGAGCAGTACTTC. Protein sequence: CASSLDLRDEQYF.

By proportion, this clonotype is medium-sized. J is TRBJ1-2 and V is TRBV15; TRBD1 is a possible D gene (5 bases). This CDR3 has 14 amino acids. The germline gives CDR1 LNHNV, CDR2 YYDKDF (reference sequence). The ends were cut back, 0 bases at V and 4 bases at J, with 9 bases in the middle. CDR3 in amino acids: CATSRDRVGYGYTF. The DNA of the CDR3 is TGTGCCACCAGCAGAGACAGGGTGGGCTATGGCTACACCTTC.